Below, 14 T cell receptor beta chains from the same sample are listed, as sequenced in a study of beta chain features in type 1 diabetes. Of the isolated RNA, all was reverse transcribed, and so the sequenced material was expressed TCRB transcripts. Sequencing used immunoSEQ multiplex PCR; TCRdb keeps in-frame clones, though not all of them. Of about 330,000 clones in the sample, 9.5% to 12% were seen once. The specimen was naive CD4+ T cells from blood. The receptors here all came from a woman in her twenties or thirties in good health.

The chain combines TRBV5-1 with TRBJ2-5; 13 positions match TRBD2. Germline V lookup: CDR1 SGHRS, CDR2 YFSETQ. V gave up 8 bases and J gave up 3 bases; unmatched junction bases: 4. This CDR3 is 14 amino acids long. CDR3 in DNA: TGCGCCAGTACTAGCGGGAGGGGGAAAGAGACCCAGTACTTC. Its protein product is CASTSGRGKETQYF.

This rearrangement joins TRBV10-3 to TRBJ2-5, with D possibly matching TRBD2 (6 bases). Germline V gene lookup returns CDR1 ENHRY and CDR2 SYGVKD. Trimming removed 8 bases from V and 5 bases from J, with 18 bases in between. The CDR3 has 14 residues. In DNA form, the CDR3 reads TGTGCCATCGGACAAGGCGGGGCAGAGGAGACCCAGTACTTC. Translation gives CAIGQGGAEETQYF.

This clone was seen only a few times. CDR3 loop: CAWGGRWADYNEQFF. For the CDR3, the DNA is TGTGCCTGGGGGGGGAGGTGGGCAGACTACAATGAGCAGTTCTTC. This chain joins TRBV30 and TRBJ2-1; tentative D call: TRBD2 (6 bases). This CDR3 region has 15 residues. Germline CDR1 GTSNPN, CDR2 SVGIG (reference sequence). Trimming took off 5 bases at V and 3 bases at J, with 17 bases between the two ends.

This clone came up a few times. The sample holds other DNA sequences that translate to the same CDR3. This sequence joins TRBV7-2 and TRBJ1-5; tentative D call: TRBD1 (5 bases). The CDR3 consists of 14 residues. The germline V and J ends were trimmed by 1 base and 2 bases, with 6 bases remaining between them. CDR1 SGHTA and CDR2 FQGNSA come from the germline V gene. The CDR3 sequence is CASSLGGGNQPQHF. Written as DNA, the CDR3 is TGTGCCAGCAGCTTAGGGGGGGGCAATCAGCCCCAGCATTTT.

The DNA for the CDR3 is TGTGCCAGCAAAGGTCACGGAGGAAACACCGGGGAGCTGTTTTTT. As protein: CASKGHGGNTGELFF. This sequence joins TRBV28 and TRBJ2-2, with D possibly being TRBD2 (5 bases). CDR3 length: 15 residues. The germline gives CDR1 MDHEN, CDR2 SYDVKM. V dropped 7 bases and J dropped 2 bases, with 14 bases sitting between them.

The chain recombines TRBV4-1 with TRBJ1-1, with TRBD1 matching over 7 bases. This CDR3 contains 12 residues. Trimming removed 3 bases from V and 8 bases from J; junction bases left unmatched: 3. CDR1 and CDR2 from the germline V gene are MGHRA and YSYEKL. CDR3 amino acids: CASSHRDREAFF. The DNA of the CDR3 is TGCGCCAGCAGCCACCGGGACAGAGAAGCTTTCTTT.

The CDR3 nucleotides read TGTGCCAGCAGCAAATACGGCGCGGGAGGCAAGTACGAGCAGTACTTC. Encoded protein: CASSKYGAGGKYEQYF. The V and J genes are TRBV21-1 and TRBJ2-7; TRBD2, the table's D call, was not compared with the DNA. TRBV21-1 is a known pseudogene. The CDR3 has 16 residues.

This clone was counted only a few times. The gene calls are TRBV6-5 and TRBJ2-1; 10 nucleotides line up with TRBD1. CDR1 is MNHEY and CDR2 is SVGAGI in the germline V gene. V lost 6 bases to trimming and J lost 7 bases; unmatched junction nucleotides: 9. The CDR3 is 15 residues long. CDR3 in amino acids: CASSHMTGGKNEQFF. In DNA, the CDR3 is TGTGCCAGCAGCCATATGACAGGGGGCAAAAATGAGCAGTTCTTC.

This clone was counted between two and nine times. The CDR3 DNA reads TGTGCCAGCAGCTTAAGGGGACTAGCGGGTCCGGAAACCGGGGAGCTGTTTTTT. It translates to CASSLRGLAGPETGELFF. The chain is built from TRBV7-3 and TRBJ2-2, with 12 bases identical to TRBD2. The V and J ends lost 1 base and 5 bases, in that order; junction bases with no gene match: 8. Germline V gene data show CDR1 as SGHTA and CDR2 as FQGTGA. The CDR3 totals 18 residues.

This chain joins TRBV28 and TRBJ2-1; 12 bases map to TRBD1. The CDR3 extends over 15 amino acids. Trimming removed 6 bases from V and 8 bases from J; junction bases left unmatched: 8. CDR1 is MDHEN, CDR2 SYDVKM, per germline. The CDR3 loop is CASSPLGTGGDEQFF. The CDR3 DNA follows: TGTGCCAGCAGCCCCCTCGGGACAGGGGGCGATGAGCAGTTCTTC.

V and J are TRBV11-2 and TRBJ2-1; 7 bases are a match to TRBD1. This CDR3 has 17 residues. Germline trimming cut 1 base from V and 4 bases from J; bases unmatched to any gene: 10. Germline V gene lookup returns CDR1 SGHAT and CDR2 FQNNGV. The CDR3 is CASSLGTGTAPYNEQFF. CDR3 nucleotides: TGTGCCAGCAGCTTAGGAACCGGGACAGCGCCTTACAATGAGCAGTTCTTC.

The gene calls are TRBV7-2 and TRBJ2-7; 7 nucleotides agree with TRBD2. Per germline, CDR1 SGHTA and CDR2 FQGNSA. CDR3 size: 16 residues. The trim removed 5 bases at V and 6 bases at J, leaving 16 bases unmatched. The CDR3 region is CASSPRQTSTQSEQYF. The CDR3 DNA reads as TGTGCCAGCAGCCCCCGGCAGACTAGCACCCAGAGCGAGCAGTACTTC.

This clone was observed a few times. The J gene is TRBJ2-7, the V gene TRBV7-2, with 11 positions matching TRBD1. Germline V lookup: CDR1 SGHTA, CDR2 FQGNSA. The CDR3 spans 14 residues. The J segment lost 5 bases and the V segment lost 7 bases, leaving 7 bases of the junction unmatched. DNA of the CDR3: TGTGCCAGCACCGAAGGACAGGGGGCAAACGAGCAGTACTTC. It encodes CASTEGQGANEQYF.

This clone was seen a few times. The V and J genes are TRBV28 and TRBJ2-7, with D perhaps TRBD2 (6 bases). Germline V gives CDR1 MDHEN, CDR2 SYDVKM. V dropped 7 bases and J dropped 7 bases, with 17 bases sitting between them. The CDR3 is 13 amino acids. CDR3: CASTGDWQREQYF. The DNA of the CDR3 is TGTGCCAGCACCGGGGACTGGCAGAGGGAGCAGTACTTC.